The present T cell receptor beta chain was sequenced within a study of T cell responses to AZD1222 COVID-19 vaccine. Study-wide background: The study pooled second doses at about 4 or about 12 weeks.

As to this clone: Its target is unknown.

Libraries were prepared by immunoSEQ multiplex PCR; TCRdb keeps only in-frame clonotypes and omits some of them. The sample records 80,000 or so clones, over 80% being singletons. The study's findings and limits: In all cases, repertoires were sampled only after the peak T cell response.

The material sequenced was peripheral blood, taken on day 0 of AZD1222 vaccination. This sequence was found in an adult in good health.

In DNA form, the CDR3 reads TGTGCCAGCAGCGTCCCAGGGTCCAACACCGGGGAGCTGTTTTTT. It translates to CASSVPGSNTGELFF. The chain recombines TRBV9 with TRBJ2-2, with D perhaps matching TRBD1 (5 bases). This CDR3 has 15 amino acids. The V end was cut by 2 bases, the J end by 2 bases, with 10 bases between. The germline V gene has CDR1 SGDLS and CDR2 YYNGEE.